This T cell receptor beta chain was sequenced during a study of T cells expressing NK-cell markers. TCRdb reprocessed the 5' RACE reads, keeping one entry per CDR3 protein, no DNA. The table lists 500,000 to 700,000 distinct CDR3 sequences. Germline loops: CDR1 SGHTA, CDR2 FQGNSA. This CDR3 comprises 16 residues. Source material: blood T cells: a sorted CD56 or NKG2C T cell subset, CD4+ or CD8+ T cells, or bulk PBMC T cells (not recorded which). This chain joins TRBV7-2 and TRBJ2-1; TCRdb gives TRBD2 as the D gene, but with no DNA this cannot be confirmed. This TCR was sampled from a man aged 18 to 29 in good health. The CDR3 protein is CASSITSGRTGNEQFF.